This is a list of T cell receptor beta chains from one sample in a study of T-cell memory formation after mild COVID-19. MiXCR was run by TCRdb on the 5' RACE reads, yielding one entry per CDR3 protein. The sample has around 300,000 distinct CDR3 sequences, roughly 13% seen once. The sequencing sample was made of PBMCs or a T cell subset sorted from them (not recorded which). These receptors were collected from a man between 18 and 29 years old who had mild COVID-19 (a few samples of this study predate the infection). Cell type and time point are not known. Each CDR3 is given with its conserved first and last residue. A D gene is named only where the DNA matches it firmly. Only some rows state a clone size, as once, few, many or a class for expanded clones.

CASSSGGGELNF	TGTGCCAGCAGTTCAGGGGGTGGGGAACTTAACTTC	TRBJ1-2	TRBV27	few	TRBD1
CASSLVSSPGMEQFF	TGTGCCAGCAGCTTGGTTAGTTCCCCCGGGATGGAGCAGTTCTTC	TRBJ2-1	TRBV5-4	few	-
CATERRGRLAKNIQYF	TGTGCCACCGAAAGGCGCGGCCGACTAGCCAAAAACATTCAGTACTTC	TRBJ2-4	TRBV15	-	-
CSARDWDSDTGELFF	TGCAGTGCTAGAGATTGGGACTCGGACACCGGGGAGCTGTTTTTT	TRBJ2-2	TRBV20-1	-	-
CASSTGLGETQYF	TGCGCCAGCAGTACAGGGCTCGGAGAGACCCAGTACTTC	TRBJ2-5	TRBV5-1	few	-
CASSFLPGVIFSGYTF	TGTGCCAGCAGTTTTCTCCCCGGTGTAATCTTTAGTGGCTACACCTTC	TRBJ1-2	TRBV12-3/TRBV12-4	-	-
CASSSGAVETQYF	TGCGCCAGCAGCTCGGGAGCTGTAGAGACCCAGTACTTC	TRBJ2-5	TRBV5-1	few	-
CAIKASSTDTQYF	TGTGCCATCAAGGCTAGCAGCACAGATACGCAGTATTTT	TRBJ2-3	TRBV10-3	few	-
CASSQSYSTDTQYF	TGCGCCAGCAGTCAATCGTACAGCACAGATACGCAGTATTTT	TRBJ2-3	TRBV23-1	few	-
CASSPARGGADTQYF	TGCGCCAGCAGTCCGGCCCGCGGGGGGGCAGATACGCAGTATTTT	TRBJ2-3	TRBV5-1	-	TRBD2
CATRSRDSAYNEQFF	TGTGCCACCAGATCCCGGGACAGCGCCTACAATGAGCAGTTCTTC	TRBJ2-1	TRBV15	-	TRBD1
CASRAYGDPSYNEQFF	TGTGCCAGCAGGGCCTACGGGGATCCCTCCTACAATGAGCAGTTCTTC	TRBJ2-1	TRBV7-9	many	-
CASSYSTIGGRELFF	TGTGCCAGCAGTTACTCGACTATAGGCGGTCGGGAGCTGTTTTTT	TRBJ2-2	TRBV6-5	few	-
CASSTRQGESYTF	TGTGCCAGCTCCACCCGACAGGGGGAAAGCTACACCTTC	TRBJ1-2	TRBV7-9	few	TRBD1
CASSPSIAYNEQFF	TGTGCCAGCAGTCCTAGTATTGCCTACAATGAGCAGTTCTTC	TRBJ2-1	TRBV27	many	-
CAWTLGGARTEAFF	TGTGCCTGGACCCTGGGGGGGGCGAGGACTGAAGCTTTCTTT	TRBJ1-1	TRBV30	-	-
CASSLLSPNTEAFF	TGCGCCAGCAGCTTGTTGTCCCCAAACACTGAAGCTTTCTTT	TRBJ1-1	TRBV5-1	few	-
CASSSPEAKSRDSSYYGYTF	TGTGCCAGCAGCTCACCGGAGGCCAAAAGTCGGGACAGCTCGTACTATGGCTACACCTTC	TRBJ1-2	TRBV7-9	-	TRBD1
CASSRNREGPGYTF	TGTGCCAGCAGCCGTAACAGGGAGGGCCCTGGCTACACCTTC	TRBJ1-2	TRBV7-2	-	-
CASGDGAYNEQFF	TGCGCCAGCGGGGACGGAGCCTACAATGAGCAGTTCTTC	TRBJ2-1	TRBV5-1	-	-
CASSQDWGDRTDTQYF	TGCGCCAGCAGCCAAGACTGGGGTGACCGCACAGATACGCAGTATTTT	TRBJ2-3	TRBV4-1	few	-
CASSRRTSGLSYNEQFF	TGTGCCAGCAGCCGACGGACTAGCGGGCTCTCCTACAATGAGCAGTTCTTC	TRBJ2-1	TRBV28	-	TRBD2
CASSYSKTIGRVSGELFF	TGTGCCAGCAGTTACTCGAAGACGATTGGCCGGGTGAGCGGGGAGCTGTTTTTT	TRBJ2-2	TRBV6-5	-	-